These 12 T cell receptor beta chains were sequenced from one sample in a study of T cell repertoires in cytomegalovirus infection. TCRdb called the reads again in MiXCR, with one record for every CDR3 protein. The repertoire holds roughly 640,000 distinct CDR3 sequences, with 20% to 25% as singletons. The specimen sequenced was CD8+ T cells from PBMCs. The source of these receptors is a human donor in good health (CMV status not recorded). Some clones in this sample may be carry-over from other donors' samples.

This clonotype was recorded many times. The rearrangement links TRBV6-6 to TRBJ2-1; D might be TRBD1 (6 bases). Germline CDR1 reads MNHNY; CDR2 reads SVGAGI (reference sequence). Between the trimmed V and J ends, which lost 6 bases and 9 bases, there was a span of 21 bases. The CDR3 spans 15 residues. The DNA of the CDR3 is TGTGCCAGCAGCCTTACCGGACAGCTGACGGGTGAGCAGTTCTTC. Its protein product is CASSLTGQLTGEQFF.

CDR3 in DNA: TGTGCCAGCAGCCAAAGAGGGGCGATCTCCAATGAGCAGTTCTTC. Its translation is CASSQRGAISNEQFF. The chain has TRBV14 and TRBJ2-1, with D possibly called TRBD1 or TRBD2 (5 bases each). The V end was cut by 2 bases, the J end by 6 bases, with 14 bases between. CDR3 size: 15 residues. From germline, CDR1 is SGHDN and CDR2 FVKESK.

At least ten counts were recorded for this clonotype. J is TRBJ1-3 and V is TRBV28; D gene ambiguous. CDR3 length equals 15 residues. Germline-derived CDR1 and CDR2 are MDHEN and SYDVKM. V was trimmed by 6 bases and J by 0 bases, leaving 12 bases between them. As DNA, the CDR3 is TGTGCCAGCAGCATAACTCTTAGCTCTGGAAACACCATATATTTT. Protein sequence: CASSITLSSGNTIYF.

This rearrangement joins TRBV12-3 or TRBV12-4 to TRBJ2-7; D is unclear. The V and J ends lost 3 bases and 2 bases respectively, with 8 bases between them. This CDR3 region has 13 residues. The CDR3 loop reads CASSFRPTYEQYF. The CDR3 DNA reads as TGTGCCAGCAGTTTTCGACCCACCTACGAGCAGTACTTC.

As concerns this clonotype: This may come from a read error, since a much larger clone is one base off. The chain employs TRBV7-9 and TRBJ2-7; 8 nucleotides agree with TRBD1. The V and J ends lost 6 bases and 2 bases, in that order; junction bases with no gene match: 3. The CDR3 extends over 13 amino acids. Germline loops: CDR1 SEHNR, CDR2 FQNEAQ (reference sequence). The CDR3 DNA sequence: TGTGCCAGCAGTGGACAGGGAACCTACGAGCAGTACTTC. This gives the protein CASSGQGTYEQYF.

This clonotype was seen at least ten times. The chain is built from TRBV12-3 or TRBV12-4 and TRBJ2-5, with TRBD1 as a possible D gene (6 bases). This CDR3 region has 13 residues. V was cut by 6 bases and J by 5 bases, with 13 bases left in between. The DNA of the CDR3 is TGTGCCAGCAGCCTCACTCAGGGGGAGACCCAGTACTTC. This translates into CASSLTQGETQYF.

The rearrangement joins TRBV28 to TRBJ2-3; D might be TRBD1 or TRBD2, each matching 5 bases. The germline gives CDR1 MDHEN, CDR2 SYDVKM. Trimming stripped 6 bases from V and 7 bases from J, with 11 bases between. This CDR3 region has 12 residues. CDR3 sequence reads: CASRGVTHTQYF. The CDR3 bases are TGTGCCAGCAGGGGGGTGACCCATACGCAGTATTTT.

In its sample, this clonotype was seen a few times. The rearrangement joins TRBV6-2 or TRBV6-3 to TRBJ2-2; no reliable D call. Germline loops: CDR1 MNHEY, CDR2 SVGEGT. The CDR3 loop spans 12 amino acids. The V end was cut by 2 bases, the J end by 6 bases, with 4 bases between. The CDR3 nucleotides are TGTGCCAGCAGTTACGTTGCCGGGGAGCTGTTTTTT. Its protein is CASSYVAGELFF.

This clonotype was seen a few times. The chain uses TRBV7-9 and TRBJ1-2; D gene unclear. Germline V gives CDR1 SEHNR, CDR2 FQNEAQ (reference sequence). This CDR3 has 14 amino acids. V was trimmed by 5 bases and J by 0 bases, leaving 10 bases between them. The CDR3: CASSPGRANYGYTF. CDR3 bases: TGTGCCAGCAGCCCAGGAAGGGCTAACTATGGCTACACCTTC.

Many counts were recorded for this clonotype. This chain uses TRBV6-1 with TRBJ2-5; 9 bases align to TRBD1. V lost 8 bases, J lost 5 bases, and 6 bases stayed unmatched. The CDR3 runs to 13 residues. Germline assignment: CDR1 MNHNS and CDR2 SASEGT. The CDR3 bases are TGTGCCAGCTTTACAGGGGGCGAGGAGACCCAGTACTTC. As protein: CASFTGGEETQYF.

The chain joins TRBV6-6 to TRBJ1-2, with D unresolved. CDR3 length: 20 amino acids. Germline CDR1 MNHNY, CDR2 SVGAGI (reference sequence). V was pared by 0 bases and J by 3 bases, with 26 bases between. The CDR3 nucleotides are TGTGCCAGCAGTTACTCGTTGATTATGATACTCGATAGTTTTGACTATGGCTACACCTTC. It translates to CASSYSLIMILDSFDYGYTF.

Details on this clonotype: A much larger clone lies one base from this, so it may be a read error. The J gene is TRBJ2-1, the V gene TRBV6-6; the match to TRBD2 covers 12 bases. The CDR3 has 15 amino acids. The germline gives CDR1 MNHNY, CDR2 SVGAGI (reference sequence). With 8 bases clipped from V and 7 bases from J, the junction kept 9 bases outside the gene matches. CDR3 in amino acids: CASGRTSGTLNEQFF. The CDR3 region has the DNA TGTGCCAGCGGACGGACTAGCGGGACCCTAAATGAGCAGTTCTTC.